Each of the 9 T cell receptor beta chains below was sequenced from the same sample in a study of vaccination effects on CD4 cells after COVID-19. Assay: immunoSEQ multiplex PCR; the TCRdb copy retains only in-frame clones and omits some. The sample consists of 20,000 to 25,000 clones, 81% of them appearing once. Their cognate antigens are unknown. Within the ViraFEST assay, antigen-specific CD4+ T cells underwent expansion with viral peptide pools prior to sequencing. Cells that had been cultured for about 10 days were the source of isolated CD4+ T cells. All study participants received two doses of BNT162b2 or mRNA-1273 vaccine. This sample comprised CD4+ T cells from PBMCs cultured with SARS-CoV-2 spike peptides, obtained after COVID-19 vaccination. These receptors were taken from a human donor who received a COVID-19 vaccine. Some clones in this sample may be carry-over from other donors' samples.

The chain combines TRBV3-1 (or the pseudogene TRBV3-2) with TRBJ2-1; 9 bases are a match to TRBD2. The CDR3 is made up of 17 amino acids. With 1 base clipped from V and 7 bases from J, the junction kept 11 bases outside the gene matches. Germline lookup yields CDR1 LGHDT and CDR2 YNNKEL (reference sequence). The CDR3 DNA is TGTGCCAGCAGCCAAGTTTTCCTAGCGGGGCGGCAAAATGAGCAGTTCTTC. It specifies CASSQVFLAGRQNEQFF.

The chain recombines TRBV24-1 with TRBJ2-1; 9 nucleotides match TRBD1. Trimming at V came to 9 bases and at J to 7 bases, leaving 9 bases not matched to a gene. Germline CDR1 is KGHDR and CDR2 is SFDVKD. This CDR3 spans 14 amino acids. For the CDR3, the DNA is TGTGCCACCCCGAGGGAGACAGGGGGGAATGAGCAGTTCTTC. Encoded protein: CATPRETGGNEQFF.

The V gene is TRBV19, the J gene TRBJ1-1; 8 bases line up with TRBD1. Germline values: CDR1 LNHDA, CDR2 SQIVND (reference sequence). The CDR3 covers 17 residues. The J segment lost 2 bases and the V segment lost 2 bases, leaving 10 bases of the junction unmatched. The CDR3 protein is CASSIRPGQARNTEAFF. The DNA for the CDR3 is TGTGCCAGTAGTATACGACCGGGACAGGCCCGTAACACTGAAGCTTTCTTT.

The chain joins TRBV4-1 to TRBJ1-4, with a possible D match to TRBD1 (5 bases). Germline V gives CDR1 MGHRA, CDR2 YSYEKL. Trimming removed 4 bases from V and 0 bases from J, with 12 bases in between. The CDR3 has 16 residues. In DNA, the CDR3 is TGCGCCAGCAGCCGAACAACAGGAACAACTAATGAAAAACTGTTTTTT. Translating gives CASSRTTGTTNEKLFF.

V is TRBV5-4 and J is TRBJ1-2; D perhaps matches TRBD1 (5 bases). Trimming shortened V by 2 bases and J by 4 bases, and 15 bases separated the two germline ends. The CDR3 has 15 amino acids. Germline values: CDR1 SGHNT, CDR2 YYREEE (reference sequence). CDR3 sequence (DNA): TGTGCCAGCAGCTTAAAGGGCAGGGAGGGCTATGGCTACACCTTC. Translating gives CASSLKGREGYGYTF.

The chain carries TRBV2 and TRBJ2-2; 9 bases match TRBD2. The CDR3 has 15 residues. The V segment lost 5 bases and the J segment 2 bases; nucleotides outside the gene matches: 3. CDR1 and CDR2 from the germline V gene are SNHLY and FYNNEI. CDR3 DNA: TGTGCCAGCAGTTTTAGCGGGGGTAACACCGGGGAGCTGTTTTTT. Amino acid sequence: CASSFSGGNTGELFF.

The V gene is TRBV5-1, the J gene TRBJ1-6, with 11 nucleotides matching TRBD1. Trimming removed 3 bases from V and 10 bases from J; junction bases left unmatched: 3. The CDR3 extends over 14 amino acids. Germline CDR1 reads SGHRS; CDR2 reads YFSETQ. The CDR3 DNA reads as TGCGCCAGCAGCTCCGGGACAGGGGGATCACCCCTCCACTTT. The encoded protein is CASSSGTGGSPLHF.

CDR3 amino acids: CAISWGDTGELFF. In DNA, the CDR3 is TGTGCCATCTCATGGGGGGACACCGGGGAGCTGTTTTTT. The chain is built from TRBV6-6 and TRBJ2-2; the D gene is possibly TRBD2 (6 bases). The length of the CDR3 is 13 residues. Germline loops: CDR1 MNHNY, CDR2 SVGAGI (reference sequence). Trimming pared 10 bases from V and 3 bases from J, leaving 12 bases between.

The chain uses TRBV2 and TRBJ2-1, with TRBD2 matching over 7 bases. Germline lookup yields CDR1 SNHLY and CDR2 FYNNEI. This CDR3 is built from 15 residues. V lost 7 bases and J lost 6; bases outside the gene matches: 12. CDR3 region: CASMEGRAMGNEQFF. CDR3 nucleotide sequence: TGTGCCAGCATGGAAGGGAGGGCAATGGGCAATGAGCAGTTCTTC.